These T cell receptor beta chains were read from a single sample in a study of T cells in Graves' hyperthyroidism and ophthalmopathy. Each CDR3 protein gets one entry after TCRdb re-called the multiplex PCR reads with MiXCR. The top ten hold under 20% of the sample, which has hundreds of thousands of distinct CDR3 sequences, around 17% seen once. Material: blood. Receptor source: a woman between 18 and 29 years old with Graves' hyperthyroidism. CDR3s include the opening cysteine and the closing phenylalanine or tryptophan. A D gene is named only where the DNA matches it firmly.

J gene,V gene,D gene,CDR3 protein
TRBJ2-3,TRBV19,-,CASSIDDSTDTQYF
TRBJ2-7,TRBV20-1,-,CSATPGPGRGYEQYF
TRBJ1-3,TRBV7-8,-,CASSPTGSGNTIYF
TRBJ2-2,TRBV7-2,TRBD2,CASSSGPSGGNTGELFF
TRBJ1-2,TRBV7-9,-,CASSWGHGYTF
TRBJ1-1,TRBV12-5,-,CASASGEAEAFF
TRBJ1-6,TRBV9,TRBD1,CASSALGGTGLRSPLHF
TRBJ2-1,TRBV7-8,-,CASSPGRMGGNEQFF
TRBJ1-3,TRBV15,TRBD1,CATSRELTGVSGNTIYF
TRBJ2-3,TRBV11-2,TRBD2,CASSWGEGLSTDTQYF
TRBJ1-1,TRBV5-6,-,CASSPEGGRATEAFF
TRBJ2-1,TRBV29-1,TRBD2,CSVEGTSGSYNEQFF
TRBJ2-1,TRBV7-2,TRBD2,CASSRFDGRGANNEQFF
TRBJ2-1,TRBV19,-,CASSIIGDEQFF
TRBJ1-4,TRBV9,-,CASSVNEGKLFF
TRBJ1-2,TRBV2,-,CASRLTGIESYTF
TRBJ1-1,TRBV6-1,-,CASSYLIRMNTEAFF
TRBJ2-7,TRBV20-1,TRBD1,CSALGQAYEQYF
TRBJ2-1,TRBV30,TRBD2,CAWSVGAGVGEQFF
TRBJ2-3,TRBV20-1,TRBD2,CSGVSGARVDTQYF